This entry concerns a single TCR beta chain. This clone occurred once. Its antigen remains unidentified. Per-nucleotide qualities are absent, and no much larger clonotype sits a single base away. Whole blood was collected in K2EDTA tubes by collaborating institutions according to the institutions' own protocols. For TCRbeta analysis, collaborators shipped samples in one of three forms: frozen whole blood, isolated PBMCs, or DNA extracted from either of those sample types. Deletion took 2 bases off V and 3 bases off J, with a span of 10 bases between the germline ends. The CDR3 goes from the cysteine to the phenylalanine over 14 residues. Kept here is only the CDR3 DNA, which spans 42 bases and is read in frame from base 1. CDR1 and CDR2 were assigned from the germline V gene as MNHNS and SASEGT. The immunoSEQ Assay, a bias-controlled multiplex PCR, was used to amplify TCRbeta CDR3 regions from genomic DNA. For the original study's pipeline: The number of nucleated cells in each sample was estimated from the amplification of reference gene primers within the assay. To quantify the absolute abundance of each unique TCRbeta CDR3 rearrangement, sequence reads were collapsed and filtered. For each sample, productive Simpson clonality was calculated as the square root of Simpson's diversity index across productive rearrangements. Entries here come from immuneACCESS through TCRdb and include only in-frame sequences with V and J called. Some clones fail to appear in such tables; in the studies checked, an unresolved V gene covers under half of the shortfall, and the cause of the remainder is unknown. The DNA was the basis for D and trimming; V, J and clone size are from that table. In this sample the table shows around 13,000 clones, about 88% of which occur a single time. The ten largest clones add up to roughly 51% of the sample.

The data stem from a study of blood T cell repertoires in COVID-19 (TCRdb year 2020). With regard to the full study: Collaborator samples came from the United States, Italy and Spain and covered acute and convalescent phases of COVID-19. The prospective study material was composed of cDNA or gDNA derived from T cells, B-cell-depleted T cells, or PBMCs. Subjects who had been exposed to COVID-19, were actively infected with it, or had recovered from it provided the deeply sampled blood TCRbeta repertoires that made up the dataset. A freely available public database, intended as a resource for researchers studying the immune response to SARS-CoV-2, is where the repertoires were released. Samples were obtained from the ongoing ImmuneRACE study (first 160 participants) and from 1,200 or so subjects provided by 6 global collaborators. Nearly every sample came with metadata listing a de-identified subject ID, COVID-19 status, age in years and sex. Where available, HLA class I and class II types were obtained from metadata supplied by the sample provider rather than from assay-based typing. Study-level results and caveats: The amount of clinical and demographic metadata varied by source and participant and was provided uncurated.

The V and J segments used are TRBV6-1 and TRBJ1-2, with no reliable assignment of the D segment. The sample was peripheral blood. The TCR was taken from a man aged 80 or over with acute or convalescent COVID-19. The CDR3 in this case is CASSESGQYYGYTF. DNA sequence: TGTGCCAGCAGTGAATCTGGCCAGTACTATGGCTACACCTTC.